This T cell receptor (beta chain) comes out of a study of control samples from healthy donors and cancer patients. A single count supports this clone. Trimming cost V 6 bases and J 4 bases, with 15 bases left between them. The CDR3 sequence is 13 residues long. CDR1 and CDR2 (germline): SQVTM, ANQGSEA. Profiling relied on immunoSEQ multiplex PCR, and the TCRdb table lists in-frame clones only, not all of them. This table has about 180,000 clones, around 90% appearing once. The TCR originated in a young man in good health. Sequenced: blood. V usage is TRBV29-1 and J usage is TRBJ1-2, with D maybe TRBD1 (6 bases). The CDR3 reads CSVGFGGGYGYTF. For the CDR3, the DNA is TGCAGCGTAGGCTTTGGGGGCGGCTATGGCTACACCTTC.